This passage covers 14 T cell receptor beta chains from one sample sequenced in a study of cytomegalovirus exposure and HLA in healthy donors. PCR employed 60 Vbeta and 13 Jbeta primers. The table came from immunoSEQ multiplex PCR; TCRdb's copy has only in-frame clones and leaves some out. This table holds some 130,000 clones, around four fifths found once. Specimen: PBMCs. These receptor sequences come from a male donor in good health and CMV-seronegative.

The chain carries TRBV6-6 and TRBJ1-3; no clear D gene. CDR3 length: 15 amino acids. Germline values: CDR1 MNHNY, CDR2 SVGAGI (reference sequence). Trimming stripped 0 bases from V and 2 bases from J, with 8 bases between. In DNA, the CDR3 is TGTGCCAGCAGTTACTCTGAGGGTCCTGGAAACACCATATATTTT. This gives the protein CASSYSEGPGNTIYF.

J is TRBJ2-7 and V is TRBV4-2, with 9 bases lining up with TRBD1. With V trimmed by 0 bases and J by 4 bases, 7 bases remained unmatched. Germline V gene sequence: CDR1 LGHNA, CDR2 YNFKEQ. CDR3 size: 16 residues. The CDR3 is CASSQDGTGTGYEQYF. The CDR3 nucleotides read TGTGCCAGCAGCCAAGATGGGACAGGGACAGGGTACGAGCAGTACTTC.

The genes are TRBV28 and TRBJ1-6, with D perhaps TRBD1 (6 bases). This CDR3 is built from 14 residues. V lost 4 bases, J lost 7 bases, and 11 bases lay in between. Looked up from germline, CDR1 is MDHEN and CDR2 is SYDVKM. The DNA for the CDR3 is TGTGCCAGCAGTTACCCAGGGGCAAATTCACCCCTCCACTTT. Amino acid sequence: CASSYPGANSPLHF.

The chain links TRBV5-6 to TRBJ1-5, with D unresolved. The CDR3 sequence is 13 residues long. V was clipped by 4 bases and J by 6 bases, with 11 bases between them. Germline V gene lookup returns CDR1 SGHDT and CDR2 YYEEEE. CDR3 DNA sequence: TGTGCCAGCAGCATAGGGAGATCTCAGCCCCAGCATTTT. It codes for CASSIGRSQPQHF. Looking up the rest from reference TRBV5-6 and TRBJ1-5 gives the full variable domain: DAGVTQSPTHLIKTRGQQVTLRCSPKSGHDTVSWYQQALGQGPQFIFQYYEEEERQRGNFPDRFSGHQFPNYSSELNVNALLLGDSALYLCASSIGRSQPQHFGDGTRLSIL.

The CDR3 DNA follows: TGTGCCAGCAGCCCCCTCGCGAATGAGCAGTTCTTC. Translated: CASSPLANEQFF. The genes are TRBV5-4 and TRBJ2-1; D remains unclear. V dropped 4 bases and J dropped 7 bases, with 9 bases sitting between them. This CDR3 is built from 12 residues. CDR1 SGHNT and CDR2 YYREEE come from the germline V gene (reference sequence).

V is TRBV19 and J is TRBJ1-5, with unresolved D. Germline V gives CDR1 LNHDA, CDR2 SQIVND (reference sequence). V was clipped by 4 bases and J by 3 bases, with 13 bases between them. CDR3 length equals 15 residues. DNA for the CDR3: TGTGCCAGTAGTACCCGCAGAGGATACAATCAGCCCCAGCATTTT. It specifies CASSTRRGYNQPQHF.

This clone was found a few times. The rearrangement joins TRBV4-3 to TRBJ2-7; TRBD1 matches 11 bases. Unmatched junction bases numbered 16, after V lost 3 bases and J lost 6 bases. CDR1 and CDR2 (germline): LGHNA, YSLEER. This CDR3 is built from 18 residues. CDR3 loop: CASSQNIFPGTGGGEQYF. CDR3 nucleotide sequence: TGCGCCAGCAGCCAGAACATTTTTCCCGGGACAGGGGGTGGCGAGCAGTACTTC.

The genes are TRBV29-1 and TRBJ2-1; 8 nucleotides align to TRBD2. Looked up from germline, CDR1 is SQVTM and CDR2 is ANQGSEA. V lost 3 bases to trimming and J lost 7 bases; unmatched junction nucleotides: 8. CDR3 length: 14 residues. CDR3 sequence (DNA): TGCAGCGTTGACGCGCAGCGGGAGATTAATGAGCAGTTCTTC. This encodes CSVDAQREINEQFF.

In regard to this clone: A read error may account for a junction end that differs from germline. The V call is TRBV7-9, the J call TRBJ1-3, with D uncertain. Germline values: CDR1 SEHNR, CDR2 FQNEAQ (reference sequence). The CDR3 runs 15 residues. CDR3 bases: TGTTCCAGCAGCTTCGGAGGCGATAACTTAAACACCATATATTTT. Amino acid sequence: CSSSFGGDNLNTIYF.

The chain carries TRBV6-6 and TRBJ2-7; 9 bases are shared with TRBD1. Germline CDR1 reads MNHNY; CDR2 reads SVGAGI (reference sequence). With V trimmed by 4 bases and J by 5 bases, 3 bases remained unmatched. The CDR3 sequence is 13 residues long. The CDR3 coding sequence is TGTGCCAGCAGTTCCGGGACAGGGAACGAGCAGTACTTC. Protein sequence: CASSSGTGNEQYF.

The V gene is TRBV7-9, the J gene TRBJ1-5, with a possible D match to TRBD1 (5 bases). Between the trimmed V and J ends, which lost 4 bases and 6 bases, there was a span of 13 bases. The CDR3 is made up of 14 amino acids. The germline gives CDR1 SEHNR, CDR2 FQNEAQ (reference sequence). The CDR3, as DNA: TGTGCCAGCAGCTCGAGCAGGGTTGGTCAGCCCCAGCATTTT. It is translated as CASSSSRVGQPQHF.

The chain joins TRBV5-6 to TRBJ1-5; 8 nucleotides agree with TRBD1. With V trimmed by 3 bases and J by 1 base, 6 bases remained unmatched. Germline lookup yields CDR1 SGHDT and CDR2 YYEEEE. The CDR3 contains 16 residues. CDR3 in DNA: TGTGCCAGCAGCTCCCTACGACAGGGGAGCAATCAGCCCCAGCATTTT. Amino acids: CASSSLRQGSNQPQHF.

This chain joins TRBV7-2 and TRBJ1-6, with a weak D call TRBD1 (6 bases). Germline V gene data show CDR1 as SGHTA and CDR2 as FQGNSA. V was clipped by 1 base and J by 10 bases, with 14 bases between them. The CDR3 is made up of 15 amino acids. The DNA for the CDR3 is TGTGCCAGCAGCTTAGTGGGGGGGCAAGGATCACCCCTCCACTTT. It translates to CASSLVGGQGSPLHF.

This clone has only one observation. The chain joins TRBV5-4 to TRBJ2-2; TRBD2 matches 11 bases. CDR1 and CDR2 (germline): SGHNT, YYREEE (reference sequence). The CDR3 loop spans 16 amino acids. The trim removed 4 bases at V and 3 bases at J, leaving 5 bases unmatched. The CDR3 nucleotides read TGTGCCAGCAGCCCCGGGACTAGCGGTTACACCGGGGAGCTGTTTTTT. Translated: CASSPGTSGYTGELFF.